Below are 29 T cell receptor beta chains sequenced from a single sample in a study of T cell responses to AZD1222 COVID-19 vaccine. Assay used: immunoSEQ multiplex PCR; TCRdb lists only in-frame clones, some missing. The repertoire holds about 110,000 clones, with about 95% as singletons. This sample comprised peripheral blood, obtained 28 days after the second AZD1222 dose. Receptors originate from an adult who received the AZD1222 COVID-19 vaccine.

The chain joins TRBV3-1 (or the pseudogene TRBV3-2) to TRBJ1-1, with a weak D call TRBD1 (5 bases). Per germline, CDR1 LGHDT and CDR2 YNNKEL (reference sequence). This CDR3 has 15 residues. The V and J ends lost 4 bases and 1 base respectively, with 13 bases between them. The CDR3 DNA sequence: TGTGCCAGCAGCCTCCAGGGTATAGGGAACACTGAAGCTTTCTTT. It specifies CASSLQGIGNTEAFF.

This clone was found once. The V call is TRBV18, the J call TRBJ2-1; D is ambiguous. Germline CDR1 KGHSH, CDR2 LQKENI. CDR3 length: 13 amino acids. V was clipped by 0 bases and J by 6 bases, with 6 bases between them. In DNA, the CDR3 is TGTGCCAGCTCACCACCGTCGATCAATGAGCAGTTCTTC. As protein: CASSPPSINEQFF.

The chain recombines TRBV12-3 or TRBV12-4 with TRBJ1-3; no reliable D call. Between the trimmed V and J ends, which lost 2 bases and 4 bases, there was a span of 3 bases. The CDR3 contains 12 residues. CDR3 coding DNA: TGTGCCAGCAGTTTAAACGGAAACACCATATATTTT. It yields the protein CASSLNGNTIYF.

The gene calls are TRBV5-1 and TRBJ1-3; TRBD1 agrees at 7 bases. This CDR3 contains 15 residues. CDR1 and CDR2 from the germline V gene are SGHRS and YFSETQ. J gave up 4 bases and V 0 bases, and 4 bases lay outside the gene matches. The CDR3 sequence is CASSLEGAFGNTIYF. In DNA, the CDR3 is TGCGCCAGCAGCTTGGAGGGGGCATTCGGAAACACCATATATTTT.

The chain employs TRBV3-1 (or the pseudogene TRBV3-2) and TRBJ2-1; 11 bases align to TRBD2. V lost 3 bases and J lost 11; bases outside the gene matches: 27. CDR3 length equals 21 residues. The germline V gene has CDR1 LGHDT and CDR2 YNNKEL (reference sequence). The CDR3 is CASSHSQLRPYTSGSDSQQFF. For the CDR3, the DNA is TGTGCCAGCAGCCATTCTCAACTAAGGCCTTATACTAGCGGGAGTGATAGTCAGCAGTTCTTC.

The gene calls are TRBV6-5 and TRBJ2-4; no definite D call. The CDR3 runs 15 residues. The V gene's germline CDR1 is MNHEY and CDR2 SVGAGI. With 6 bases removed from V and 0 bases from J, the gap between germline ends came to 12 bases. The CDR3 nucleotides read TGTGCCAGCAGCGGTCTAAGTCTAGCCAAAAACATTCAGTACTTC. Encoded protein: CASSGLSLAKNIQYF.

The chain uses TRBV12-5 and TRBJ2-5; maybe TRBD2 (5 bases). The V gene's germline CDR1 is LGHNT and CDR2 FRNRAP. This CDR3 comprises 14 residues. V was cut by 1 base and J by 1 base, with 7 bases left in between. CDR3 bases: TGTGCTAGTGGTTTGGGAGGGATCCAAGAGACCCAGTACTTC. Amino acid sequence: CASGLGGIQETQYF.

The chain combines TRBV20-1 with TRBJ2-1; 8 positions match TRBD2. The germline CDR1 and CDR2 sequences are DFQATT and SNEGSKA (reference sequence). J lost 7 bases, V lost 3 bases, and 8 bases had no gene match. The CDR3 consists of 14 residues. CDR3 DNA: TGCAGTGCTAGTCGGGGGGGAGACCGTAATGAGCAGTTCTTC. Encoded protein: CSASRGGDRNEQFF.

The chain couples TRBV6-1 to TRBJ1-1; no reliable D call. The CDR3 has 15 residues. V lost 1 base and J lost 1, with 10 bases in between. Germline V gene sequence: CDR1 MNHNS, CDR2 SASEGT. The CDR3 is CASSEGLGSNTEAFF. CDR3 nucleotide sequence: TGTGCCAGCAGTGAAGGCTTGGGGTCGAACACTGAAGCTTTCTTT.

Here the CDR3 reads CSVHLGGEKLFF. The CDR3 nucleotides are TGCAGCGTTCACTTAGGAGGTGAAAAACTGTTTTTT. The rearrangement links TRBV29-1 to TRBJ1-4; D is undetermined. CDR1 is SQVTM and CDR2 is ANQGSEA in the germline V gene. This CDR3 has 12 residues. Trimming removed 5 bases from V and 7 bases from J, with 11 bases in between. The whole variable domain, remainder taken from reference TRBV29-1 and TRBJ1-4, is SAVISQKPSRDICQRGTSLTIQCQVDSQVTMMFWYRQQPGQSLTLIATANQGSEATYESGFVIDKFPISRPNLTFSTLTVSNMSPEDSSIYLCSVHLGGEKLFFGSGTQLSVL.

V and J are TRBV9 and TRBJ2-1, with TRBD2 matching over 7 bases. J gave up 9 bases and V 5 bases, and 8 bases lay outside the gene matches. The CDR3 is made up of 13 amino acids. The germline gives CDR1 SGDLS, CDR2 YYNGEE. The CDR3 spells CASRRGGSGEQFF. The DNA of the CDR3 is TGTGCCAGCAGAAGGGGCGGGAGTGGTGAGCAGTTCTTC.

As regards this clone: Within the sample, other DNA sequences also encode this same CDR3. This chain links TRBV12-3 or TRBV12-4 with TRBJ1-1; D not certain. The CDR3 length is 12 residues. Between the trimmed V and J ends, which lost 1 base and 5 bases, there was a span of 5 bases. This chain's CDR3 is CASSLVGTEAFF. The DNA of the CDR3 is TGTGCCAGCAGTTTAGTGGGGACTGAAGCTTTCTTT.

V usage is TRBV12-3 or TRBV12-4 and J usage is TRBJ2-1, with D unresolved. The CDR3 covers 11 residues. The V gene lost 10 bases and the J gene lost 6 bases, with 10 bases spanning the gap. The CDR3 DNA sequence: TGTGCCACCCTCACCTCCAATGAGCAGTTCTTC. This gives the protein CATLTSNEQFF.

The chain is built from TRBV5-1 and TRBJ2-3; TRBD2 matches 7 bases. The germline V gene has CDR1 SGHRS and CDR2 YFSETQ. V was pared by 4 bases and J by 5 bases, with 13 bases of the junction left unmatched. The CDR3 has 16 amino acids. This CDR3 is CASSPGLLVPLDTQYF. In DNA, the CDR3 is TGCGCCAGCAGCCCGGGACTATTGGTTCCCTTAGATACGCAGTATTTT. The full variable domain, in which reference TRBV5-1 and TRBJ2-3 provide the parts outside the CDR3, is KAGVTQTPRYLIKTRGQQVTLSCSPISGHRSVSWYQQTPGQGLQFLFEYFSETQRNKGNFPGRFSGRQFSNSRSEMNVSTLELGDSALYLCASSPGLLVPLDTQYFGPGTRLTVL.

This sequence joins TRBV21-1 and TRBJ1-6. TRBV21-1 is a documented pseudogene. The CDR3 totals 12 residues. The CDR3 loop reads CASSKVVSPLHF. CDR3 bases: TGTGCCAGCAGCAAAGTGGTTTCACCCCTCCACTTT.

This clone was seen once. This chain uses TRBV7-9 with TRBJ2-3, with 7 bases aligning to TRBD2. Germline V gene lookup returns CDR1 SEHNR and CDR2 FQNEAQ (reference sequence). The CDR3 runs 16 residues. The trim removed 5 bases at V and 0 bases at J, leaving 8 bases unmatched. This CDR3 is CASSGRGLSSTDTQYF. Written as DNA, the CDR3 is TGTGCCAGCAGCGGAAGGGGACTAAGTAGCACAGATACGCAGTATTTT.

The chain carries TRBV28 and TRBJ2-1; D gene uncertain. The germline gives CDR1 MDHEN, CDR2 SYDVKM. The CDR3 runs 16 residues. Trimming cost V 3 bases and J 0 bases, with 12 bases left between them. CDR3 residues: CASSFPVRSSYNEQFF. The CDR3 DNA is TGTGCCAGCAGTTTCCCGGTCCGGAGCTCCTACAATGAGCAGTTCTTC.

The chain's CDR3 is CASSSASGHMYQETQYF. Here the CDR3 DNA reads TGTGCCAGCAGCTCGGCCTCAGGACACATGTACCAAGAGACCCAGTACTTC. The chain couples TRBV5-6 to TRBJ2-5, with D perhaps TRBD1 (5 bases). CDR1 and CDR2 (germline): SGHDT, YYEEEE. This CDR3 has 17 amino acids. V gave up 3 bases and J gave up 0 bases, with 18 bases separating them.

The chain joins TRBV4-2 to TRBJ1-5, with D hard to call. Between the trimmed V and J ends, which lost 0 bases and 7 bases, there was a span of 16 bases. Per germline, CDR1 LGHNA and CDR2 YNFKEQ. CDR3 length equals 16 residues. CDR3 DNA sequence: TGTGCCAGCAGCCAAGAAGGGAGCCTTGGTGTACAGCCCCAGCATTTT. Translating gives CASSQEGSLGVQPQHF.

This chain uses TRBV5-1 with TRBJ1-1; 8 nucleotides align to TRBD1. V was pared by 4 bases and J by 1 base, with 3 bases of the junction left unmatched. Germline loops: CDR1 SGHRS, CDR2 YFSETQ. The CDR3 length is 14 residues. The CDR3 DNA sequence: TGCGCCAGCAGCGAGACAGGGGCGAACACTGAAGCTTTCTTT. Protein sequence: CASSETGANTEAFF.

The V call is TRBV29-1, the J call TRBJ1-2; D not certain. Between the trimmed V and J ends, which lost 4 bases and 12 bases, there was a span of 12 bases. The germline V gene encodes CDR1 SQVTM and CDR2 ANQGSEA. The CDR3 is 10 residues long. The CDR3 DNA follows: TGCAGCGTTGGGGGAACTATTGACACCTTC. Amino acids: CSVGGTIDTF.

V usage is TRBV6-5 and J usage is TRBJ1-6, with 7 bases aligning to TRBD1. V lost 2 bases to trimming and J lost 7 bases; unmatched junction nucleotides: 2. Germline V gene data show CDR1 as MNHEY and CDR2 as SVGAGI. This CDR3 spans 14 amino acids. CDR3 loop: CASSYLQGNSPLHF. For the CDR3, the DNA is TGTGCCAGCAGTTACCTACAGGGGAATTCACCCCTCCACTTT.

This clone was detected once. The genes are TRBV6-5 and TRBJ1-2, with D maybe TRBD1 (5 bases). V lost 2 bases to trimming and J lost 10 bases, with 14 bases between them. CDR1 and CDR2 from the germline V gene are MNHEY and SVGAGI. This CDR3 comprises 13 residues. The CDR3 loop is CASSYEGPRAYTF. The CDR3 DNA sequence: TGTGCCAGCAGTTACGAGGGACCCCGTGCCTACACCTTC.

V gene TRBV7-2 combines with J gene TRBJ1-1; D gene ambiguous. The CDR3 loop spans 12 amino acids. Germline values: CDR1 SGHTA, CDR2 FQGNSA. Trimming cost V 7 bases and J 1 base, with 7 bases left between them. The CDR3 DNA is TGTGCCAGCAACTTTGGGAACACTGAAGCTTTCTTT. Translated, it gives CASNFGNTEAFF.

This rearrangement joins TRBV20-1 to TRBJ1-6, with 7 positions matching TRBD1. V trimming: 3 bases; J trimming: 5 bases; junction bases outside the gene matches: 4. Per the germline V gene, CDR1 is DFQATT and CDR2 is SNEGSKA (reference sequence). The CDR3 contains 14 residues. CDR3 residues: CSASGDRDNSPLHF. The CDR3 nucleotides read TGCAGTGCTAGTGGAGACAGGGATAATTCACCCCTCCACTTT.

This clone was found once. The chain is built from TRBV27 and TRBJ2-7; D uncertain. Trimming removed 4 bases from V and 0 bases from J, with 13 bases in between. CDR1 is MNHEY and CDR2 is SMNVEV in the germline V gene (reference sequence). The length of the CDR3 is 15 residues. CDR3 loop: CASSSDLQNSYEQYF. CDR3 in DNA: TGTGCCAGCAGTTCCGACCTACAAAACTCCTACGAGCAGTACTTC.

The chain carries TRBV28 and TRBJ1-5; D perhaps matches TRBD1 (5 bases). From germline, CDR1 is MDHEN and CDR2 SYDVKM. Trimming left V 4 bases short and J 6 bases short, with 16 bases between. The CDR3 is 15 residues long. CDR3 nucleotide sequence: TGTGCCAGCAGTTCCCCGGGGCCGCGTCTTCAGCCCCAGCATTTT. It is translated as CASSSPGPRLQPQHF.

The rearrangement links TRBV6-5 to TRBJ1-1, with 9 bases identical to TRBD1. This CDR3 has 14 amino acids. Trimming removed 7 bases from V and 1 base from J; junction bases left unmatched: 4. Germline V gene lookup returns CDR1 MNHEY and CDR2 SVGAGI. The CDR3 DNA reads TGTGCCAGCAACGGGGGACAGGGGAACACTGAAGCTTTCTTT. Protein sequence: CASNGGQGNTEAFF.

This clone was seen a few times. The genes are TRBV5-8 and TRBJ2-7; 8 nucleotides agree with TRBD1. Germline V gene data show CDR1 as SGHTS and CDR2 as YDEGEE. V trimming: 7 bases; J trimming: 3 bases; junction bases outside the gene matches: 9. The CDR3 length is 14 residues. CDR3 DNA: TGTGCCAGCCTAAGCCGGGACAGGCACTACGAGCAGTACTTC. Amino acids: CASLSRDRHYEQYF.